The 25 T cell receptor beta chains given below trace back to one sample, sequenced in a study of OX40 agonist ivuxolimab in advanced cancers. Clones were sequenced by immunoSEQ multiplex PCR, and TCRdb holds only the in-frame ones, with some missing. In the table there are about 58,000 clones, about 86% of which are singletons. The material was CD4+ or CD8+ T cells sorted from blood, obtained in a trial of the OX40 agonist ivuxolimab. The receptors come from an adult with an advanced solid tumor such as melanoma, head and neck, liver or kidney cancer.

The V and J genes are TRBV18 and TRBJ2-2; possibly TRBD2 for D (5 bases). Germline V gene data show CDR1 as KGHSH and CDR2 as LQKENI. V was trimmed by 3 bases and J by 4 bases, leaving 12 bases between them. The CDR3 consists of 15 residues. Here the CDR3 reads CASSPRAEGTGELFF. CDR3 sequence (DNA): TGTGCCAGCTCACCGAGGGCCGAGGGCACCGGGGAGCTGTTTTTT.

The chain employs TRBV4-2 and TRBJ1-1; no definite D call. V dropped 0 bases and J dropped 6 bases, with 8 bases sitting between them. The CDR3 length is 13 residues. CDR1 is LGHNA and CDR2 is YNFKEQ in the germline V gene. The CDR3 region is CASSQDNGPEAFF. In DNA form, the CDR3 reads TGTGCCAGCAGCCAAGATAACGGCCCTGAAGCTTTCTTT.

The chain has TRBV28 and TRBJ1-2, with D perhaps TRBD1 (6 bases). This CDR3 contains 15 residues. The V gene lost 4 bases and the J gene lost 2 bases, with 14 bases spanning the gap. Germline V lookup: CDR1 MDHEN, CDR2 SYDVKM. The CDR3 coding sequence is TGTGCCAGCAGTTACCCGGGGCAGGGGAACTATGGCTACACCTTC. Its protein product is CASSYPGQGNYGYTF.

The DNA of the CDR3 is TGTGCCAGCAGCAAGGTGGGGCTAGGTCCTAACAATGAGCAGTTCTTC. Protein product: CASSKVGLGPNNEQFF. The chain employs TRBV9 and TRBJ2-1, with a tentative D call TRBD1 (5 bases). The CDR3 spans 16 residues. Trimming cost V 4 bases and J 5 bases, with 19 bases left between them. The V gene's germline CDR1 is SGDLS and CDR2 YYNGEE.

The chain recombines TRBV7-8 with TRBJ2-7; maybe TRBD1 (6 bases). With 1 base removed from V and 5 bases from J, the gap between germline ends came to 15 bases. Germline loops: CDR1 SGHVS, CDR2 FQNEAQ. The CDR3 is made up of 15 amino acids. As DNA, the CDR3 is TGTGCCAGCAGCTTAGATGCCAGGGGCGGCGACGAGCAGTACTTC. As protein: CASSLDARGGDEQYF.

CDR3 in amino acids: CAMGTVNEQFF. The DNA of the CDR3 is TGTGCCATGGGGACCGTCAATGAGCAGTTCTTC. This chain connects TRBV10-3 to TRBJ2-1, with D possibly being TRBD1 or TRBD2 (5 bases each). The length of the CDR3 is 11 residues. The V end was cut by 9 bases, the J end by 6 bases, with 9 bases between. Germline V gene lookup returns CDR1 ENHRY and CDR2 SYGVKD.

The chain is built from TRBV5-6 and TRBJ1-2; 9 nucleotides match TRBD1. The CDR3 covers 15 residues. Germline V gene lookup returns CDR1 SGHDT and CDR2 YYEEEE. Germline trimming cut 4 bases from V and 2 bases from J; bases unmatched to any gene: 6. In nucleotides, the CDR3 is TGTGCCAGCAGCACCAGACAGGGGGGGAACTATGGCTACACCTTC. Its translation is CASSTRQGGNYGYTF.

This sequence joins TRBV19 and TRBJ2-7; 14 nucleotides agree with TRBD2. The CDR3 runs 15 residues. Trimming took 5 bases from V and 7 from J; bases not matched to a gene: 7. The germline gives CDR1 LNHDA, CDR2 SQIVND (reference sequence). The CDR3 protein is CASSPRLAGGEEQYF. The CDR3 DNA is TGTGCCAGTAGTCCTCGACTAGCGGGGGGGGAAGAGCAGTACTTC.

The J gene is TRBJ2-1, the V gene TRBV13; 9 positions match TRBD2. Germline-derived CDR1 and CDR2 are PRHDT and FYEKMQ (reference sequence). CDR3 length: 16 residues. Trimming removed 1 base from V and 9 bases from J; junction bases left unmatched: 10. CDR3 sequence reads: CASSLVPRGGAGEQFF. The CDR3 DNA follows: TGTGCCAGCAGCTTAGTCCCCCGCGGGGGGGCAGGTGAGCAGTTCTTC. Together with reference TRBV13 and TRBJ2-1, the CDR3 gives the full variable domain: AAGVIQSPRHLIKEKRETATLKCYPIPRHDTVYWYQQGPGQDPQFLISFYEKMQSDKGSIPDRFSAQQFSDYHSELNMSSLELGDSALYFCASSLVPRGGAGEQFFGPGTRLTVL.

This sequence joins TRBV19 and TRBJ1-3; no firm D call. The CDR3 covers 14 residues. Per germline, CDR1 LNHDA and CDR2 SQIVND (reference sequence). V shed 7 bases and J shed 0 bases, with 10 bases lying between them. The DNA for the CDR3 is TGTGCCAGTAATAGAGATGGCTCTGGAAACACCATATATTTT. Its protein is CASNRDGSGNTIYF.

This rearrangement joins TRBV29-1 to TRBJ2-3; D unresolved. This CDR3 has 14 amino acids. V was trimmed by 4 bases and J by 5 bases, leaving 16 bases between them. CDR1 is SQVTM, CDR2 ANQGSEA, per germline. CDR3 protein: CSVVGQLLLDTQYF. CDR3 nucleotides: TGCAGCGTTGTTGGCCAGCTCTTATTAGATACGCAGTATTTT.

CDR3 coding DNA: TGCGCCAGCAGCCTGGGGTCGAACACTGAAGCTTTCTTT. The encoded protein is CASSLGSNTEAFF. V gene TRBV5-1 combines with J gene TRBJ1-1; no firm D call. Germline V lookup: CDR1 SGHRS, CDR2 YFSETQ. CDR3 size: 13 residues. V was trimmed by 4 bases and J by 1 base, leaving 8 bases between them.

The DNA of the CDR3 is TGTGCCAGCAGCGTAGTTTCCGGGGGAAACTATGGCTACACCTTC. This translates into CASSVVSGGNYGYTF. The chain combines TRBV9 with TRBJ1-2; a possible D gene is TRBD1 (5 bases). The germline V and J ends were trimmed by 0 bases and 2 bases, with 11 bases remaining between them. The CDR3 contains 15 residues. Per germline, CDR1 SGDLS and CDR2 YYNGEE.

V and J are TRBV10-2 and TRBJ2-1, with D tentatively TRBD2 (5 bases). The CDR3 totals 14 residues. V was pared by 6 bases and J by 2 bases, with 11 bases between. Germline-derived CDR1 and CDR2 are WSHSY and SAAADI. CDR3 in DNA: TGCGCCAGCAGGGACTTAACCCCCTACAATGAGCAGTTCTTC. Translated, it gives CASRDLTPYNEQFF.

The rearrangement links TRBV6-5 to TRBJ1-1; 7 bases map to TRBD1. The ends lost 4 bases at V and 1 base at J; junction bases unmatched: 6. There are 15 residues in the CDR3. The germline V gene encodes CDR1 MNHEY and CDR2 SVGAGI. The CDR3 spells CASSLQGYRNTEAFF. The CDR3 region has the DNA TGTGCCAGCAGTTTACAGGGGTATAGGAACACTGAAGCTTTCTTT.

The chain carries TRBV5-1 and TRBJ1-6, with 7 bases aligning to TRBD1. Trimming at V came to 2 bases and at J to 1 base, leaving 3 bases not matched to a gene. The CDR3 is 16 amino acids. Per germline, CDR1 SGHRS and CDR2 YFSETQ. The CDR3 loop is CASSLTGASYNSPLHF. The CDR3 region has the DNA TGCGCCAGCAGCTTAACAGGGGCGTCCTATAATTCACCCCTCCACTTT.

The chain joins TRBV19 to TRBJ2-2, with 14 bases lining up with TRBD2. V shed 6 bases, J shed 2 bases, and the junction held 5 bases outside the gene matches. The CDR3 is 17 residues long. Germline V gene lookup returns CDR1 LNHDA and CDR2 SQIVND (reference sequence). The CDR3 sequence: CASRRTSGGSNTGELFF. For the CDR3, the DNA is TGTGCCAGTAGGAGGACTAGCGGGGGGTCTAACACCGGGGAGCTGTTTTTT.

This chain links TRBV2 with TRBJ1-5, with D tentatively TRBD1 (6 bases). CDR1 and CDR2 (germline): SNHLY, FYNNEI. The V and J ends lost 11 bases and 9 bases respectively, with 17 bases between them. The CDR3 is made up of 12 amino acids. The CDR3 nucleotides read TGTGCCCTTGGGGACACCGGGGGGCCCCAGCATTTT. Translating gives CALGDTGGPQHF.

The chain carries TRBV5-4 and TRBJ2-6; D unresolved. The germline CDR1 and CDR2 sequences are SGHNT and YYREEE (reference sequence). V was cut by 2 bases and J by 1 base, with 4 bases left in between. The CDR3 runs to 14 residues. CDR3 DNA sequence: TGTGCCAGCAGCTTCCAATCTGGGGCCAACGTCCTGACTTTC. This sequence encodes CASSFQSGANVLTF.

This clone was found a few times. The gene calls are TRBV4-1 and TRBJ2-7, with 9 bases that match TRBD1. V lost 1 base, J lost 2 bases, and 6 bases stayed unmatched. Germline loops: CDR1 MGHRA, CDR2 YSYEKL. The CDR3 extends over 16 amino acids. CDR3 coding DNA: TGCGCCAGCAGCCAAGTCCCGGGACAGGGCCCCTACGAGCAGTACTTC. The encoded protein is CASSQVPGQGPYEQYF.

The chain uses TRBV6-6 and TRBJ1-5, with a possible D match to TRBD1 (6 bases). The CDR3 totals 12 residues. Trimming removed 7 bases from V and 7 bases from J, with 11 bases in between. From germline, CDR1 is MNHNY and CDR2 SVGAGI (reference sequence). The CDR3 sequence is CASTKQGQPQHF. The CDR3 bases are TGTGCCAGCACCAAACAGGGACAGCCCCAGCATTTT.

The chain links TRBV18 to TRBJ2-7, with D perhaps TRBD1 (6 bases). Trimming cost V 6 bases and J 2 bases, with 17 bases left between them. There are 15 residues in the CDR3. Germline V gives CDR1 KGHSH, CDR2 LQKENI. The CDR3 DNA sequence: TGTGCCAGCTCGCGAACGACAGGCCTAACCTACGAGCAGTACTTC. Translated: CASSRTTGLTYEQYF.

This clone showed up just once. This chain joins TRBV5-1 and TRBJ1-1, with a weak D call TRBD1 (6 bases). There are 13 residues in the CDR3. Germline loops: CDR1 SGHRS, CDR2 YFSETQ. V shed 7 bases and J shed 5 bases, with 15 bases lying between them. CDR3 sequence (DNA): TGCGCCAGCGGGACATCCCGAGGAACTGAAGCTTTCTTT. Its translation: CASGTSRGTEAFF. Looking up the rest from reference TRBV5-1 and TRBJ1-1 gives the full variable domain: KAGVTQTPRYLIKTRGQQVTLSCSPISGHRSVSWYQQTPGQGLQFLFEYFSETQRNKGNFPGRFSGRQFSNSRSEMNVSTLELGDSALYLCASGTSRGTEAFFGQGTRLTVV.

The table lists this clone with a few counts. This CDR3 is also generated by other DNA sequences in the sample. V gene TRBV7-2 combines with J gene TRBJ2-7, with D unresolved. The CDR3 extends over 13 amino acids. The V gene lost 1 base and the J gene lost 2 bases, with 6 bases spanning the gap. CDR1 and CDR2 (germline): SGHTA, FQGNSA. This CDR3 is CASSLVQAYEQYF. The CDR3 DNA reads TGTGCCAGCAGCTTAGTACAAGCCTACGAGCAGTACTTC.

The rearrangement links TRBV6-5 to TRBJ1-2; TRBD1 might be the D (5 bases). CDR3 size: 15 residues. Germline V CDR1 and CDR2: MNHEY, SVGAGI. The V gene lost 6 bases and the J gene lost 5 bases, with 19 bases spanning the gap. CDR3 residues: CASRSFLTSGYGYTF. The CDR3 bases are TGTGCCAGCAGGTCCTTTTTAACCTCAGGGTATGGCTACACCTTC.